This T cell receptor beta chain was sequenced in a study of beta chain features in type 1 diabetes. The study's findings and limits: In all four CD4+ subsets, TCRB CDR3 length was significantly, moderately reduced in type 1 diabetes. A definitive answer on HLA type influencing TCRB rearrangement was not reached here.

V gave up 6 bases and J gave up 9 bases, with 12 bases separating them. CDR1 is MNHNY and CDR2 is SVGAGI in the germline V gene (reference sequence). The CDR3 is 11 residues long. TCRB transcripts that were expressed got sequenced, as all of the isolated RNA had been reverse transcribed. The table came from immunoSEQ multiplex PCR; TCRdb's copy has only in-frame clones and leaves some out. Of 150,000 to 200,000 clones detected, under 9.5% appear once; the ten largest clones hold 0.5%. Worth noting for this clone: Antigen: not known.

Staining for CD45RO/CCR7/CD25/CD127/CD95/CD27 allowed sorting of CD4+ naive, central memory, regulatory and stem cell-like memory cells. Over 95% purity was reached by all sorted populations. Sequencing used central memory CD4+ T cells from blood. This chain links TRBV6-6 with TRBJ2-7; TRBD1 is a possible D gene (5 bases). The TCR comes from a young man with type 1 diabetes. For the CDR3, the DNA is TGTGCCAGCAGCACCGACAGTTGGCAGTACTTC. Encoded protein: CASSTDSWQYF.